This TCR beta chain came from a study of control samples from healthy donors and cancer patients (TCRdb year 2020). The library was generated by the immunoSEQ multiplex PCR assay. The table comes from immuneACCESS by way of TCRdb, which keeps in-frame sequences with V and J called. Part of the clones is missing from these tables; in studies checked, under half for an unresolved V gene and the rest for unknown reasons. The table for this sample lists some 94,000 clones; roughly 91% of them were counted only once. Roughly a tenth of the sample is taken by the ten largest. CDR1 and CDR2, looked up from the germline V gene, are MNHEY and SVGEGT. The CDR3 contains 15 residues, cysteine and valine counted. This entry keeps only the CDR3 DNA: 45 bases, framed from base 1. Trimming takes 5 bases off V and 6 bases off J; junction bases not matched to a gene: 11. Concerning this clone: Its specific antigen is unknown. Base qualities are not at hand, and no much larger clone is one base apart.

Sequencing was done on a sample of PBMCs. The V gene is TRBV6-2 or TRBV6-3 and the J gene is TRBJ2-7, and 9 junctional nucleotides match TRBD2. This TCR was recovered from a woman aged 45 to 65 with colorectal cancer. The nucleotide sequence reads as follows: TGTGCCAGCAGTCGCTCCGGGACTAGCTTGTCCGAGCAGTACGTC. This translates into CASSRSGTSLSEQYV.